This passage covers 4 T cell receptor beta chains from one sample sequenced in a study of T cells in Graves' hyperthyroidism and ophthalmopathy (dated 2019 in TCRdb). The method was multiplex PCR. Sequencing relied on an Illumina HiSeq 2000. The TCR beta CDR3 regions were amplified from the RNA transcripts. For the first round of RT-PCR on the TCR CDR3, the HTBI primer set was used together with the Qiagen OneStep RT-PCR kit. The public reads were reanalyzed by TCRdb: fastp trimming at Q25, MiXCR alignment, in-frame beta chains only. Every entry covers one CDR3 protein and lists the most common genes and DNA from its rows. This sample holds fewer than 750,000 distinct CDR3 sequences; more than 12% were observed only once. The top ten hold 9.5% to 15% of the sample. The sample taken for sequencing was blood. The receptor set was obtained from a woman in her forties or fifties with Graves' ophthalmopathy.

The sample holds many counts of this clonotype. The junction differs from germline at one of its ends, possibly a read error. The J gene is TRBJ1-5, the V gene TRBV5-1, with a possible D match to TRBD1 (6 bases). The CDR3 totals 15 residues. Germline V gene lookup returns CDR1 SGHRS and CDR2 YFSETQ. CDR3 protein: CASSLAGGPNQPQHF. CDR3 DNA: TGTGCCAGCAGCTTAGCGGGGGGCCCCAATCAGCCCCAGCATTTT. The full variable domain, in which reference TRBV5-1 and TRBJ1-5 provide the parts outside the CDR3, is KAGVTQTPRYLIKTRGQQVTLSCSPISGHRSVSWYQQTPGQGLQFLFEYFSETQRNKGNFPGRFSGRQFSNSRSEMNVSTLELGDSALYLCASSLAGGPNQPQHFGDGTRLSIL.

A word on this clonotype: A much larger clone differs from this one at a single base, so this may be a read error. The rearrangement joins TRBV6-1 to TRBJ1-2; no clear D. The length of the CDR3 is 14 residues. Germline CDR1 is MNHNS and CDR2 is SASEGT. The CDR3 DNA reads as TGTGCCAGCGGTGAAGGACCGATTAGAGAGGGCTACACCTTC. It encodes CASGEGPIREGYTF.

This clonotype was counted ten times or more. The chain is built from TRBV7-9 and TRBJ1-2; D call uncertain. V was shortened by 0 bases and J by 5 bases, with 10 bases between the two germline ends. The CDR3 extends over 14 amino acids. Germline V gene data show CDR1 as SEHNR and CDR2 as FQNEAQ (reference sequence). The CDR3 protein is CASSLAGGVYGYTF. DNA for the CDR3: TGTGCCAGCAGCTTAGCAGGAGGAGTTTATGGCTACACCTTC.

The chain carries TRBV5-1 and TRBJ2-1; D not resolved. CDR3 length equals 15 residues. V dropped 2 bases and J dropped 8 bases, with 17 bases sitting between them. CDR1 and CDR2 from the germline V gene are SGHRS and YFSETQ. Here the CDR3 reads CASSFSPEPGDEQFF. The CDR3, as DNA: TGCGCCAGCAGCTTTAGCCCCGAGCCTGGCGATGAGCAGTTCTTC. Full variable domain (missing parts from reference TRBV5-1 and TRBJ2-1): KAGVTQTPRYLIKTRGQQVTLSCSPISGHRSVSWYQQTPGQGLQFLFEYFSETQRNKGNFPGRFSGRQFSNSRSEMNVSTLELGDSALYLCASSFSPEPGDEQFFGPGTRLTVL.